Below are 32 T cell receptor beta chains sequenced from a single sample in a study of patients and donors after allogeneic stem cell transplantation. MiXCR, applied by TCRdb to the RT-PCR reads, yields one record per CDR3 protein. Here the sample spans some 960,000 distinct CDR3 sequences, about a sixth being singletons. Source material: blood, either unsorted or a sorted T cell fraction (not recorded which). Every receptor here comes from a human donor who was either an allogeneic HSCT recipient or a stem cell or donor lymphocyte infusion donor (not recorded which). It is not recorded whose cells these are; they may come from a transplant donor.

This chain joins TRBV9 and TRBJ1-3, with 11 bases that match TRBD1. The trim removed 3 bases at V and 3 bases at J, leaving 2 bases unmatched. Germline V gene sequence: CDR1 SGDLS, CDR2 YYNGEE. CDR3 length: 15 residues. The CDR3 protein is CASSAGQGGGNTIYF. In DNA, the CDR3 is TGTGCCAGCAGCGCGGGACAGGGGGGTGGAAACACCATATATTTT. Combining the CDR3 with reference TRBV9 and TRBJ1-3 gives the whole variable domain DSGVTQTPKHLITATGQRVTLRCSPRSGDLSVYWYQQSLDQGLQFLIQYYNGEERAKGNILERFSAQQFPDLHSELNLSSLELGDSALYFCASSAGQGGGNTIYFGEGSWLTVV.

This clonotype was detected a few times. This chain connects TRBV7-2 to TRBJ1-3; 7 bases are a match to TRBD1. The CDR3 extends over 14 amino acids. The V gene end was trimmed by 8 bases and the J gene end by 4 bases; junction bases not matched to a gene: 8. Looked up from germline, CDR1 is SGHTA and CDR2 is FQGNSA. The CDR3 DNA sequence: TGTGCCAGCCTAAACAGGGGTTCGGGAAACACCATATATTTT. Encoded protein: CASLNRGSGNTIYF.

The table lists this clonotype with a few counts. V usage is TRBV20-1 and J usage is TRBJ2-6; D ambiguous. This CDR3 is 14 amino acids long. From germline, CDR1 is DFQATT and CDR2 SNEGSKA (reference sequence). Trimming cost V 0 bases and J 0 bases, with 3 bases left between them. The CDR3 DNA sequence: TGCAGTGCTAGAGACCCCTCTGGGGCCAACGTCCTGACTTTC. Its translation: CSARDPSGANVLTF.

This clonotype was detected a few times. One end of the junction varies from germline; a read error may be responsible. V gene TRBV7-7 combines with J gene TRBJ2-3; a possible D gene is TRBD2 (5 bases). The CDR3 extends over 15 amino acids. Germline V gene sequence: CDR1 SSHAT, CDR2 FNYEAQ (reference sequence). Here the CDR3 reads CASSHPGDGTDTQYF. CDR3 nucleotides: TGTGCTAGCAGCCACCCCGGGGATGGCACAGATACGCAGTATTTT.

The V call is TRBV6-1, the J call TRBJ1-4, with TRBD1 as a possible D gene (5 bases). The V end was cut by 8 bases, the J end by 7 bases, with 14 bases between. CDR1 is MNHNS, CDR2 SASEGT, per germline. The CDR3 covers 13 residues. CDR3 loop: CASRRDRSEKLFF. In DNA, the CDR3 is TGTGCCAGCCGCAGGGATAGGAGTGAAAAACTGTTTTTT.

This clonotype was counted only a few times. The V gene is TRBV12-3 or TRBV12-4, the J gene TRBJ1-2, with D unresolved. Trimming pared 5 bases from V and 9 bases from J, leaving 10 bases between. The CDR3 spans 11 residues. CDR3 DNA sequence: TGTGCCAGCAGTGACGGGTATCGCTACACCTTC. Translated: CASSDGYRYTF.

The chain carries TRBV25-1 and TRBJ2-5, with D perhaps TRBD1 (5 bases). CDR3 size: 13 residues. CDR1 is MGHDK, CDR2 SYGVNS, per germline. The V and J ends lost 8 bases and 5 bases respectively, with 15 bases between them. The CDR3 loop is CASLSQGWETQYF. The CDR3 DNA reads TGTGCCAGCCTATCTCAGGGTTGGGAGACCCAGTACTTC. The full variable domain, in which reference TRBV25-1 and TRBJ2-5 provide the parts outside the CDR3, is EADIYQTPRYLVIGTGKKITLECSQTMGHDKMYWYQQDPGMELHLIHYSYGVNSTEKGDLSSESTVSRIRTEHFPLTLESARPSHTSQYLCASLSQGWETQYFGPGTRLLVL.

The chain joins TRBV11-2 to TRBJ2-2; 8 bases map to TRBD1. Germline V lookup: CDR1 SGHAT, CDR2 FQNNGV. The CDR3 has 13 residues. V trimming: 4 bases; J trimming: 6 bases; junction bases outside the gene matches: 1. The CDR3 DNA follows: TGTGCCAGCAGCTGGACAGGGCCCGGGGAGCTGTTTTTT. Translation gives CASSWTGPGELFF. Supplemented by reference TRBV11-2 and TRBJ2-2, the full variable domain reads EAGVAQSPRYKIIEKRQSVAFWCNPISGHATLYWYQQILGQGPKLLIQFQNNGVVDDSQLPKDRFSAERLKGVDSTLKIQPAKLEDSAVYLCASSWTGPGELFFGEGSRLTVL.

This clonotype was counted between two and nine times. The gene calls are TRBV12-3 or TRBV12-4 and TRBJ1-1; no clear D gene. V was clipped by 8 bases and J by 11 bases, with 9 bases between them. The CDR3 is 9 amino acids. The CDR3 sequence: CASSCGAFF. CDR3 sequence (DNA): TGTGCCAGCTCATGTGGGGCTTTCTTT.

This clonotype has a handful of counts. The V gene is TRBV24-1, the J gene TRBJ1-2; TRBD1 matches 10 bases. CDR1 is KGHDR and CDR2 is SFDVKD in the germline V gene. J gave up 3 bases and V 4 bases, and 4 bases lay outside the gene matches. This CDR3 is 15 amino acids long. The CDR3 here is CATSETGTGDYGYTF. The DNA of the CDR3 is TGTGCCACCAGTGAGACCGGGACAGGGGACTATGGCTACACCTTC.

This chain connects TRBV29-1 to TRBJ1-1; 7 bases are a match to TRBD1. The CDR3 contains 12 residues. V lost 8 bases, J lost 4 bases, and 7 bases stayed unmatched. CDR1 is SQVTM and CDR2 is ANQGSEA in the germline V gene. This chain's CDR3 is CSIQGSSTEAFF. CDR3 DNA sequence: TGCAGCATACAGGGGTCGAGCACTGAAGCTTTCTTT.

This clonotype was seen more than once but under ten times. The rearrangement joins TRBV20-1 to TRBJ1-5, with 7 bases identical to TRBD1. The ends lost 8 bases at V and 7 bases at J; junction bases unmatched: 11. The CDR3 is made up of 13 amino acids. Germline values: CDR1 DFQATT, CDR2 SNEGSKA (reference sequence). This CDR3 is CSNRGKLGQPQHF. Here the CDR3 DNA reads TGCAGTAACAGGGGTAAATTAGGACAGCCCCAGCATTTT.

This chain connects TRBV9 to TRBJ2-5; 7 nucleotides match TRBD2. The V gene's germline CDR1 is SGDLS and CDR2 YYNGEE. The CDR3 extends over 16 amino acids. V gave up 2 bases and J gave up 0 bases; unmatched junction bases: 7. Here the CDR3 reads CASSVGSGEYQETQYF. The CDR3 coding sequence is TGTGCCAGCAGCGTGGGAAGCGGGGAGTACCAAGAGACCCAGTACTTC.

The chain couples TRBV5-5 to TRBJ2-5, with no clear D. Trimming removed 4 bases from V and 5 bases from J, with 15 bases in between. Per germline, CDR1 SGHKS and CDR2 YYEKEE (reference sequence). The CDR3 spans 14 residues. As DNA, the CDR3 is TGTGCCAGCAGCCATGATGCTCCTCAGGAGACCCAGTACTTC. Translated, it gives CASSHDAPQETQYF.

This clonotype appeared many times. V is TRBV12-3 or TRBV12-4 and J is TRBJ2-7; 9 bases align to TRBD1. With V trimmed by 6 bases and J by 6 bases, 15 bases remained unmatched. There are 16 residues in the CDR3. The CDR3 sequence: CASRGTGTGNVGEQYF. CDR3 DNA: TGTGCCAGCAGAGGCACCGGGACAGGGAATGTCGGCGAGCAGTACTTC.

This clonotype was detected a few times. This chain connects TRBV24-1 to TRBJ2-3; 8 bases match TRBD1. V gave up 2 bases and J gave up 4 bases; unmatched junction bases: 7. The CDR3 length is 16 residues. Germline V CDR1 and CDR2: KGHDR, SFDVKD. Here the CDR3 DNA reads TGTGCCACCAGTGATTCTCAGGCGACAGGGGCAGATACGCAGTATTTT. Its translation is CATSDSQATGADTQYF.

The chain combines TRBV4-1 with TRBJ1-1; perhaps TRBD1 as D (6 bases). The CDR3 has 13 amino acids. Trimming took off 1 base at V and 12 bases at J, with 15 bases between the two ends. The germline V gene encodes CDR1 MGHRA and CDR2 YSYEKL. This CDR3 is CASSQAQPGAPFF. As DNA, the CDR3 is TGCGCCAGCAGCCAAGCGCAGCCGGGGGCTCCTTTCTTT.

This chain connects TRBV4-3 to TRBJ1-3; D possibly corresponds to TRBD1 (6 bases). Germline V gene lookup returns CDR1 LGHNA and CDR2 YSLEER. The CDR3 spans 15 residues. V lost 4 bases, J lost 4 bases, and 14 bases lay in between. The CDR3 protein is CASSRLQGEGNTIYF. The CDR3 nucleotides are TGCGCCAGCAGCCGACTACAGGGAGAGGGAAACACCATATATTTT.

This clonotype was counted between two and nine times. This chain uses TRBV15 with TRBJ1-2, with 8 bases matching TRBD1. The CDR3 has 17 residues. Germline CDR1 is LNHNV and CDR2 is YYDKDF (reference sequence). J was trimmed by 2 bases and V by 0 bases; bases with no gene match: 8. CDR3 coding DNA: TGTGCCACCAGCAGAGATCGGGACAGGAGCAGCAACTATGGCTACACCTTC. Encoded protein: CATSRDRDRSSNYGYTF.

This clonotype was observed a few times. This chain joins TRBV19 and TRBJ2-3; D is possibly TRBD1 or TRBD2 (5 bases each). Germline lookup yields CDR1 LNHDA and CDR2 SQIVND (reference sequence). This CDR3 comprises 14 residues. Trimming cost V 5 bases and J 1 base, with 10 bases left between them. The CDR3 region is CASSGGGGTDTQYF. The CDR3 nucleotides read TGTGCCAGTAGTGGTGGGGGAGGCACAGATACGCAGTATTTT.

This clonotype was seen only a few times. V is TRBV6-2 or TRBV6-3 and J is TRBJ1-2; possible D gene TRBD1, 5 bases. Germline assignment: CDR1 MNHEY and CDR2 SVGEGT. The CDR3 is 13 residues long. Trimming took off 4 bases at V and 7 bases at J, with 13 bases between the two ends. CDR3 in amino acids: CASSLKVGAGYTF. CDR3 sequence (DNA): TGTGCCAGCAGTTTGAAGGTTGGGGCTGGCTACACCTTC.

The chain is built from TRBV28 and TRBJ2-3; 8 nucleotides match TRBD2. The ends lost 2 bases at V and 0 bases at J; junction bases unmatched: 4. The CDR3 is 16 amino acids. CDR1 MDHEN and CDR2 SYDVKM come from the germline V gene. The CDR3 loop reads CASSLGGRPSTDTQYF. The CDR3 DNA sequence: TGTGCCAGCAGTTTAGGCGGGAGGCCGAGCACAGATACGCAGTATTTT.

In its sample, this clonotype was seen many times. The V and J genes are TRBV24-1 and TRBJ1-4; the match to TRBD1 covers 7 bases. Per germline, CDR1 KGHDR and CDR2 SFDVKD. The V and J ends lost 0 bases and 8 bases, in that order; junction bases with no gene match: 5. CDR3 length equals 15 residues. The CDR3 loop reads CATSDLVGGEEKLFF. The CDR3 DNA follows: TGTGCCACCAGTGATTTGGTAGGGGGCGAGGAAAAACTGTTTTTT.

The chain links TRBV12-5 to TRBJ2-2; weak D call: TRBD2 (6 bases). Germline CDR1 is LGHNT and CDR2 is FRNRAP. The CDR3 covers 16 residues. The V end was cut by 0 bases, the J end by 4 bases, with 12 bases between. The CDR3 is CASGLVRGPRTGELFF. The DNA for the CDR3 is TGTGCTAGTGGTTTGGTGCGGGGACCACGCACCGGGGAGCTGTTTTTT.

This clonotype occurred a few times. The V gene is TRBV2, the J gene TRBJ1-2; D remains ambiguous. The germline V gene has CDR1 SNHLY and CDR2 FYNNEI. CDR3 length: 10 residues. Trimming removed 7 bases at V and 1 base at J, with 1 base between. Written as DNA, the CDR3 is TGTGCCAGCAATAACTATGGCTACACCTTC. This sequence encodes CASNNYGYTF.

As concerns this clonotype: A much larger clone differs by one base, so this may be a read error. The chain carries TRBV6-6 and TRBJ2-7; TRBD1 agrees at 8 bases. The CDR3 is made up of 13 amino acids. CDR1 is MNHNY and CDR2 is SVGAGI in the germline V gene (reference sequence). Trimming at V came to 6 bases and at J to 2 bases, leaving 3 bases not matched to a gene. CDR3: CASRTGQAYEQYF. CDR3 DNA: TGTGCCAGCAGAACGGGACAGGCCTACGAGCAGTACTTC.

This clonotype was found a few times. The CDR3 sequence: CASRSSVRIYNEQFF. CDR3 bases: TGTGCCAGCAGATCTAGCGTCCGAATCTACAATGAGCAGTTCTTC. J is TRBJ2-1 and V is TRBV7-4; weak D call: TRBD2 (6 bases). V lost 6 bases and J 3 bases, leaving 15 bases between the germline ends. The CDR3 is 15 residues long. Germline V gene sequence: CDR1 SGHVT, CDR2 SQSDAQ.

This clonotype was detected a few times. This rearrangement joins TRBV12-3 or TRBV12-4 to TRBJ2-2; D uncertain. The CDR3 totals 17 residues. V shed 0 bases and J shed 0 bases, with 11 bases lying between them. CDR3 protein: CASSLALAAANTGELFF. DNA of the CDR3: TGTGCCAGCAGTTTAGCGCTGGCAGCCGCGAACACCGGGGAGCTGTTTTTT.

This clonotype was seen more than once but under ten times. The chain recombines TRBV5-1 with TRBJ2-2, with a weak D call TRBD1 (6 bases). Germline V CDR1 and CDR2: SGHRS, YFSETQ. V lost 4 bases, J lost 5 bases, and 12 bases lay in between. The CDR3 has 14 residues. The CDR3: CASSRQEATGELFF. The CDR3 DNA is TGCGCCAGCAGCCGACAGGAGGCAACCGGGGAGCTGTTTTTT.

The V and J genes are TRBV5-5 and TRBJ2-5, with 10 bases lining up with TRBD2. Germline CDR1 reads SGHKS; CDR2 reads YYEKEE (reference sequence). The junction had 8 bases not matched to a gene; V was cut back by 7 bases and J by 5 bases. The length of the CDR3 is 14 residues. The CDR3 DNA reads TGTGCCAGCGGAATAGCGGGGGGAAAGGAGACCCAGTACTTC. As protein: CASGIAGGKETQYF.

This clonotype was seen a few times. The rearrangement links TRBV30 to TRBJ1-2; D is undetermined. CDR1 is GTSNPN, CDR2 SVGIG, per germline (reference sequence). Deletions cut 6 bases from V and 3 bases from J, with 23 bases between. The CDR3 has 16 amino acids. The chain's CDR3 is CACPTRHKKRYYGYTF. In DNA form, the CDR3 reads TGTGCCTGCCCAACCCGACACAAGAAGAGATACTATGGCTACACCTTC.

The DNA of the CDR3 is TGCAGTGCTAGAGAGGGGGGCAGGGGTTACACAGATACGCAGTATTTT. Translated, it gives CSAREGGRGYTDTQYF. V usage is TRBV20-1 and J usage is TRBJ2-3, with D possibly called TRBD1 or TRBD2 (6 bases each). Germline-derived CDR1 and CDR2 are DFQATT and SNEGSKA (reference sequence). There are 16 residues in the CDR3. Trimming took off 0 bases at V and 2 bases at J, with 15 bases between the two ends.